A selection of T cell receptor beta chains follows, all from one sample in a study of cytomegalovirus exposure and HLA in healthy donors. Only in-frame clones appear in the TCRdb table, and some are missing; sequencing was by immunoSEQ multiplex PCR. The listing contains tens of thousands of clones. Sample: PBMCs. These receptors came from a woman in her forties in good health and CMV-seropositive. CDR3s include the opening cysteine and the closing phenylalanine or tryptophan. A D gene is named only where the DNA matches it firmly.

d_gene: TRBD1; v_gene: TRBV25-1; CDR3aa: CASREGACYEQYF
d_gene: NA; v_gene: TRBV18; CDR3aa: CASSRIADNEQFF
d_gene: TRBD1; v_gene: TRBV30; CDR3aa: CAWSVQRTGRHEQYF
d_gene: NA; v_gene: TRBV5-7; CDR3aa: CASSLLDGSSYEQYF
d_gene: TRBD1; v_gene: TRBV6-5; CDR3aa: CASSYGDRAGEQYF
d_gene: TRBD1; v_gene: TRBV7-9; CDR3aa: CASSARTGLTEAFF
d_gene: NA; v_gene: TRBV29-1; CDR3aa: CSVPSLGRGEQFF
d_gene: NA; v_gene: TRBV5-6; CDR3aa: CASSLVLQNTEAFF
d_gene: TRBD1; v_gene: TRBV18; CDR3aa: CASSGRQGDTEAFF
d_gene: NA; v_gene: TRBV20-1; CDR3aa: CSAEGPYEQYF
d_gene: TRBD1; v_gene: TRBV29-1; CDR3aa: CSAWTGGYEQYF
d_gene: TRBD1; v_gene: TRBV10-2; CDR3aa: CASSGWENRGHEQYF
d_gene: NA; v_gene: TRBV4-2; CDR3aa: CASSQENAAGGPYNEQFF
d_gene: NA; v_gene: TRBV5-4; CDR3aa: CASSLKPHEYGYTF
d_gene: NA; v_gene: TRBV7-2; CDR3aa: CASSFGYNEQFF
d_gene: NA; v_gene: TRBV7-9; CDR3aa: CASRLPIAYNEQFF
d_gene: NA; v_gene: TRBV19; CDR3aa: CASSIGTLNEKLFF
d_gene: NA; v_gene: TRBV28; CDR3aa: CASSRHPAYEQYF
d_gene: TRBD1; v_gene: TRBV11-2; CDR3aa: CASSPRGFGGNTIYF
d_gene: TRBD1; v_gene: TRBV19; CDR3aa: CASSSQGRTEAFF